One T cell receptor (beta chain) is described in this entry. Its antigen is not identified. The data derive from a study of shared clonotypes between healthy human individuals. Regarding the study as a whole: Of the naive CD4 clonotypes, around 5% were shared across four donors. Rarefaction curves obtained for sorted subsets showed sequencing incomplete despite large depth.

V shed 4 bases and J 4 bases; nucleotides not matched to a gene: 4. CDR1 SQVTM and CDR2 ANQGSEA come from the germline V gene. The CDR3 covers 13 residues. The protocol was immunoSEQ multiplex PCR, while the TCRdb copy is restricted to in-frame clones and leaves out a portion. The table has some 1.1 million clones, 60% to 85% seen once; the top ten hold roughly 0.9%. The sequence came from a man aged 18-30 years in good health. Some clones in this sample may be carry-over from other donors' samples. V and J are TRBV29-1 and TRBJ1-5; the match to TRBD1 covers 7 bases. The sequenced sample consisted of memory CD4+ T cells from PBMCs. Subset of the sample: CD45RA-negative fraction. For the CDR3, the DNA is TGCAGCGTTGTGACAGGGTGGAATCAGCCCCAGCATTTT. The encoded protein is CSVVTGWNQPQHF.